The clone carrying this TCR beta chain has a count of ten or more. Its antigen is still unknown. Deletions cut 0 bases from V and 5 bases from J, with 13 bases between. The CDR3 sequence is 15 residues long. CDR1 and CDR2 (germline): SGDLS, YYNGEE. With 10-nucleotide random UMIs included, cDNA was synthesized by 5'RACE. TCRdb used MiXCR to reprocess the 5' RACE reads, holding one entry per CDR3 protein. The data hold about 74,000 distinct CDR3 sequences, with less than 5.5% observed a single time. The data stem from a study of neurological immune-mediated disorders. Study-wide results and caveats: None of the CDR3 amino acid sequences found in expanded clones was shared across subjects. This suggests that the TCR-beta repertoires were private in all groups. When repertoires were grouped phylogenetically, those of 18 of 34 multiple sclerosis patients fell into one related-CDR3 cluster, a possible signature. In HTLV-1-associated myelopathy, TCR clonal expansion was greatest, and in multiple sclerosis it was least, below healthy controls.

The TCR comes from a man younger than 35 with multiple sclerosis. The rearrangement links TRBV9 to TRBJ2-3; tentatively, D is TRBD1 (6 bases). Sequenced input: PBMCs. The CDR3 sequence: CASSVEGGVRDTQYF. The CDR3 DNA sequence: TGTGCCAGCAGCGTAGAAGGGGGAGTGAGAGATACGCAGTATTTT.